This is a list of T cell receptor beta chains from one sample in a study of blood T cell repertoires in COVID-19. Clones were read by immunoSEQ multiplex PCR, and TCRdb kept only the in-frame ones, dropping some. The top ten hold less than 25% of the sample, which has tens of thousands of clones, around 73% seen once. The sequencing input was peripheral blood. The receptors stem from a man older than 75 with active or convalescent COVID-19. Each CDR3 is given with its conserved first and last residue. Fields, in order: clone size, D gene, J gene, CDR3 length, V gene, CDR3 DNA, CDR3 protein. A D gene is named only where the DNA matches it firmly. Size is stated for part of the rows, as once, few or many counts, or as a class when the clone is expanded.

. TRBD2 TRBJ2-7 15 TRBV3-1/TRBV3-2 TGTGCCAGCAGCCCCACCGGGGCGGGCGGGGGGGAGCAGTACTTC CASSPTGAGGGEQYF
. TRBD2 TRBJ2-5 17 TRBV5-4 TGTGCCAGCAGCCCCCCTGGCCTAGCCGGGGGGGGAGAGACCCAGTACTTC CASSPPGLAGGGETQYF
. . TRBJ2-3 13 TRBV19 TGTGCCAGTAATCCAACGGGCACAGATACGCAGTATTTT CASNPTGTDTQYF
. . TRBJ1-3 15 TRBV5-6 TGTGCCAGCAGCTCCGGCGGGTTTTCTGGAAACACCATATATTTT CASSSGGFSGNTIYF
. TRBD2 TRBJ2-7 16 TRBV2 TGTGCCAGCTTGGAACTAGCGGGAGCTGGGGCCTACGAGCAGTACTTC CASLELAGAGAYEQYF
. TRBD2 TRBJ2-3 12 TRBV25-1 TGTGCCGTCGCGGGGGACACAGATACGCAGTATTTT CAVAGDTDTQYF
. . TRBJ1-2 16 TRBV4-1 TGCGCCAGCAGCCAAGTAGGCCCTCGGGAAGGATATGGCTACACCTTC CASSQVGPREGYGYTF
. . TRBJ1-2 13 TRBV4-1 TGCGCCAGCAGCCAACCCGGGGAAGGTGGCTACACCTTC CASSQPGEGGYTF
few TRBD1 TRBJ1-2 13 TRBV19 TGTGCCAGTAGTTGGACAGGGTTTTCTGGCTACACCTTC CASSWTGFSGYTF
. . TRBJ2-7 16 TRBV7-2 TGTGCCAGCAGCTTATCTGCAGCACACAGCTCCTACGAGCAGTACTTC CASSLSAAHSSYEQYF
. . TRBJ2-7 14 TRBV2 TGTGCCAGCAGGGTGGGCAGTCCTACCTACGAGCAGTACTTC CASRVGSPTYEQYF
. TRBD2 TRBJ2-1 12 TRBV2 TGTGCCAGCAGACGGGGGGGCCTTGAGCAGTTCTTC CASRRGGLEQFF
few . TRBJ1-1 13 TRBV12-3/TRBV12-4 TGTGCCAGCAGTTTTCGGCAGGGGACTGAAGCTTTCTTT CASSFRQGTEAFF
. . TRBJ2-1 15 TRBV9 TGTGCCAGCAGCGTAGCTGGCGGGGCAAGCGGTGAGCAGTTCTTC CASSVAGGASGEQFF